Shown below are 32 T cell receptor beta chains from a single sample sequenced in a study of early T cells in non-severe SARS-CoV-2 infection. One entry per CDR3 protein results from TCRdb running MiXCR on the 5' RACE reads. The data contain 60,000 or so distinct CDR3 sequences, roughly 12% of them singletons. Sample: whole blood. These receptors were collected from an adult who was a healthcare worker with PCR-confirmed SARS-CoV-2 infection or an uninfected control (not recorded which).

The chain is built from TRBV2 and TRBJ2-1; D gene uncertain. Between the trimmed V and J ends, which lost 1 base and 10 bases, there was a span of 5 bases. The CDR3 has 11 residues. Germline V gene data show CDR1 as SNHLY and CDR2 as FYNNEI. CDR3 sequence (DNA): TGTGCCAGCAGTGAAGGGCCAGAGCAGTTCTTC. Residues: CASSEGPEQFF.

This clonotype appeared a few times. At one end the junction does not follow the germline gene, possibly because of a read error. In nucleotides, the CDR3 is TGTGCCATCGGTGAGCCGGCGTATACGCAGTATTTT. It yields the protein CAIGEPAYTQYF. The J gene is TRBJ2-3, the V gene TRBV10-3; D uncertain. This CDR3 region has 12 residues. The V gene's germline CDR1 is ENHRY and CDR2 SYGVKD.

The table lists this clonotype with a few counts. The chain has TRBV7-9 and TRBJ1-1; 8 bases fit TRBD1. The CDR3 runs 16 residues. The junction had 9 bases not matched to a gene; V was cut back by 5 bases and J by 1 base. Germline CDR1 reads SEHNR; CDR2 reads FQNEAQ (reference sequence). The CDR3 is CASSRLRDRGNTEAFF. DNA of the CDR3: TGTGCCAGCAGCCGATTAAGAGACAGGGGGAACACTGAAGCTTTCTTT.

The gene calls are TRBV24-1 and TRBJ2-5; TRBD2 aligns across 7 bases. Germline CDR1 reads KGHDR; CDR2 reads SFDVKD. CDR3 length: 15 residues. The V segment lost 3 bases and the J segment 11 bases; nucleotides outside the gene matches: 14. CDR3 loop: CATSDPGGGAPRQYF. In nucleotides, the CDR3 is TGTGCCACCAGTGATCCCGGCGGGGGAGCCCCACGTCAGTACTTC.

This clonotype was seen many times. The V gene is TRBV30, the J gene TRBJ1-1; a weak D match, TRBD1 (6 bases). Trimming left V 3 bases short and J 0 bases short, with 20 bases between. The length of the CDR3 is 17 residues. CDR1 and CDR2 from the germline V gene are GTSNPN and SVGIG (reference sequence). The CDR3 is CAWSNTGWGTLNTEAFF. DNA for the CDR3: TGTGCCTGGAGCAATACAGGGTGGGGTACCTTGAACACTGAAGCTTTCTTT.

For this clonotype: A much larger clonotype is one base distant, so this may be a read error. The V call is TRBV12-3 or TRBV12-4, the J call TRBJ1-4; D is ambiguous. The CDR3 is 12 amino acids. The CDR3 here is CANSLTNEKLFF. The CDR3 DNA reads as TGTGCCAACAGTTTAACTAATGAAAAACTGTTTTTT.

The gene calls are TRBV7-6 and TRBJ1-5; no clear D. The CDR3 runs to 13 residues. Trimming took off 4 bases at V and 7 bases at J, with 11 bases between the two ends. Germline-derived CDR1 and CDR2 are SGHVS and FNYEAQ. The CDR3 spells CASSSSAGQPQHF. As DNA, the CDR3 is TGTGCCAGCAGCTCGAGTGCCGGACAGCCCCAGCATTTT. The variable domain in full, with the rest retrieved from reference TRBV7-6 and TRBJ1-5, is GAGVSQSPRYKVTKRGQDVALRCDPISGHVSLYWYRQALGQGPEFLTYFNYEAQQDKSGLPNDRFSAERPEGSISTLTIQRTEQRDSAMYRCASSSSAGQPQHFGDGTRLSIL.

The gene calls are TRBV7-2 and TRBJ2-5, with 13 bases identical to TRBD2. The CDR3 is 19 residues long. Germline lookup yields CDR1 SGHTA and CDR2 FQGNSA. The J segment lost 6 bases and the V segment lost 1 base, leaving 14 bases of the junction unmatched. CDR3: CASSLGPIGLAGVMKTQYF. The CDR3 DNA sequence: TGTGCCAGCAGCTTAGGTCCGATTGGACTAGCGGGAGTGATGAAGACCCAGTACTTC.

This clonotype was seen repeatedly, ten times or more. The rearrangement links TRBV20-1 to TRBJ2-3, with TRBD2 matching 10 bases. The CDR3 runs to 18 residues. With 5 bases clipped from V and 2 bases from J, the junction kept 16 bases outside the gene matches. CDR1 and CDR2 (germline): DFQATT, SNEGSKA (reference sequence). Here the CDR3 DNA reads TGCAGTGCTCCCGGGGAGCGGGGGGGCTTAATAATCACAGATACGCAGTATTTT. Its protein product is CSAPGERGGLIITDTQYF.

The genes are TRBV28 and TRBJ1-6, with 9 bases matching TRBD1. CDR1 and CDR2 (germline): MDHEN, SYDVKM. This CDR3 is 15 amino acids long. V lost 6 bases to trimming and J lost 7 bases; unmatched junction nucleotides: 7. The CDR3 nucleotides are TGTGCCAGCAGACCCGGGACAGGGAGCAATTCACCCCTCCACTTT. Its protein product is CASRPGTGSNSPLHF.

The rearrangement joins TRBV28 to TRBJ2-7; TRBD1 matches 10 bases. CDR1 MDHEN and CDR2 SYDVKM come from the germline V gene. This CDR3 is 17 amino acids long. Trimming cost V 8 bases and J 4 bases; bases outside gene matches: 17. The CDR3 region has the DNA TGTGCCAGCGACAACCGGGGCGGGACAGGGGACGGTTACGAGCAGTACTTC. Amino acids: CASDNRGGTGDGYEQYF.

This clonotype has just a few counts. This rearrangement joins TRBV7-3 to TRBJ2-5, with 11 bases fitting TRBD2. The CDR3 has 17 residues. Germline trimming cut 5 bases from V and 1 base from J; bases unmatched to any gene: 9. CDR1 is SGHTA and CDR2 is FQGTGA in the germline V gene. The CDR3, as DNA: TGTGCCAGCAGCCCCAGGCCTAGCGGGGGGTCCCAAGAGACCCAGTACTTC. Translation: CASSPRPSGGSQETQYF.

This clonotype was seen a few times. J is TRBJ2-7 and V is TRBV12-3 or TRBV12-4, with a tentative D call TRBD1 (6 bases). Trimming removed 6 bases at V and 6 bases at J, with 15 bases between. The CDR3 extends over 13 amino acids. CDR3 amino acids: CASSFGQLGEQYF. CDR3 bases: TGTGCCAGCAGCTTCGGACAGTTGGGCGAGCAGTACTTC.

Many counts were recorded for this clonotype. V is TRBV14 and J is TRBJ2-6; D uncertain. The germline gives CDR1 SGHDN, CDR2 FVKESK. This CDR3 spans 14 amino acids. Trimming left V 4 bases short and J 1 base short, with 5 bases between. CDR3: CASSPRSGANVLTF. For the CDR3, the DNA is TGTGCCAGCAGCCCACGATCTGGGGCCAACGTCCTGACTTTC.

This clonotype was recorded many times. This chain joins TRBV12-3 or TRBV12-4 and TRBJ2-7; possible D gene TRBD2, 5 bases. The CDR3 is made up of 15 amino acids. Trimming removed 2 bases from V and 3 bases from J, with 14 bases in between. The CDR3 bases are TGTGCCAGCAGTTTAAGAGGGCAACCAGACTACGAGCAGTACTTC. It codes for CASSLRGQPDYEQYF.

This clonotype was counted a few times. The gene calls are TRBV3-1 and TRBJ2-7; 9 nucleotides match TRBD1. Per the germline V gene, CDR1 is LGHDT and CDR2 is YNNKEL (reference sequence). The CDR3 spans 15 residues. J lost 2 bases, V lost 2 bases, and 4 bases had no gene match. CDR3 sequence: CASSQTGTGTYEQYF. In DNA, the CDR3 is TGTGCCAGCAGCCAAACCGGGACAGGGACCTACGAGCAGTACTTC.

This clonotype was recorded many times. The DNA of the CDR3 is TGTGCCAGTAGTATAGTTGGAGACTATGGCTACACCTTC. This codes for CASSIVGDYGYTF. The chain carries TRBV19 and TRBJ1-2; D gene unclear. Germline V gene sequence: CDR1 LNHDA, CDR2 SQIVND (reference sequence). With 1 base removed from V and 3 bases from J, the gap between germline ends came to 6 bases. This CDR3 region has 13 residues.

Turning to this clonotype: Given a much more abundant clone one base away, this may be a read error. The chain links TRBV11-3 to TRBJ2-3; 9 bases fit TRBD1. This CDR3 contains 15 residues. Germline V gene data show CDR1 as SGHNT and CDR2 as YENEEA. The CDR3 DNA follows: TGTGCCGGCAGCGAACAGGGGGCGAAGGGGGATACGCAGTATTTT. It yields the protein CAGSEQGAKGDTQYF.

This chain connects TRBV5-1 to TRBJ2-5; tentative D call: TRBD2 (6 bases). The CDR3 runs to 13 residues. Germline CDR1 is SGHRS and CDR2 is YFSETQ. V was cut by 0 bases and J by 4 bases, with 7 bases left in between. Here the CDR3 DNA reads TGCGCCAGCAGCTTGGGACTAGTAGAGACCCAGTACTTC. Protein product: CASSLGLVETQYF.

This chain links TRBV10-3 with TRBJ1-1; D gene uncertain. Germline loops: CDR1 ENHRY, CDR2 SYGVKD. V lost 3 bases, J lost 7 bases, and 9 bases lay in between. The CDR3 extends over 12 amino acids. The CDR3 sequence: CAISDPPDEAFF. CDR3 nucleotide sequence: TGTGCCATCAGTGACCCCCCCGATGAAGCTTTCTTT.

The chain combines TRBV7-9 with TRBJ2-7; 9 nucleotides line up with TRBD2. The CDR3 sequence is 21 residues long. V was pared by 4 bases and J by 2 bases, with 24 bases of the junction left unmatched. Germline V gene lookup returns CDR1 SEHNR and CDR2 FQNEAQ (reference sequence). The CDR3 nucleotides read TGTGCCAGCAGCTCATCCTCACCGTCTGGACTAGCGTCCCGAAGGACCTACGAGCAGTACTTC. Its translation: CASSSSSPSGLASRRTYEQYF.

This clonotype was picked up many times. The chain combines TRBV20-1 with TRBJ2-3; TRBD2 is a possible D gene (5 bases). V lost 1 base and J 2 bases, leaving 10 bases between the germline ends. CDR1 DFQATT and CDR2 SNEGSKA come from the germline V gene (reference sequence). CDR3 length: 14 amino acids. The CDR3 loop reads CSARGQRTTDTQYF. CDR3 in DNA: TGCAGTGCTAGAGGGCAGCGGACCACAGATACGCAGTATTTT.

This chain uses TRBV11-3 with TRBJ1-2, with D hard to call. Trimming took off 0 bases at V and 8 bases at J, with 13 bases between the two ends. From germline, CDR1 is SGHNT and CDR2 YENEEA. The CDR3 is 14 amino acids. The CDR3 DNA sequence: TGTGCCAGCAGCTTAGATTCTACCGGTGGAGGCTACACCTTC. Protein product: CASSLDSTGGGYTF.

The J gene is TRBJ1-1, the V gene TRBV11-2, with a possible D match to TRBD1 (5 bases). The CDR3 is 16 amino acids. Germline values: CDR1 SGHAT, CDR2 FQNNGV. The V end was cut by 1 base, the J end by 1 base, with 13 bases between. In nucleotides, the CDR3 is TGTGCCAGCAGCTTAGGTCAGGGATCGGGGAACACTGAAGCTTTCTTT. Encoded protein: CASSLGQGSGNTEAFF.

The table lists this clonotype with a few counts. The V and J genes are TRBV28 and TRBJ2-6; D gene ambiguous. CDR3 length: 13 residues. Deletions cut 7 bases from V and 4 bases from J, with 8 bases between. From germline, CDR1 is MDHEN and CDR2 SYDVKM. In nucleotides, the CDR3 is TGTGCCAGCACGGAAGGCGGGGCCAACGTCCTGACTTTC. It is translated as CASTEGGANVLTF. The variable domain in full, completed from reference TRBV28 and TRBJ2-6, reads DVKVTQSSRYLVKRTGEKVFLECVQDMDHENMFWYRQDPGLGLRLIYFSYDVKMKEKGDIPEGYSVSREKKERFSLILESASTNQTSMYLCASTEGGANVLTFGAGSRLTVL.

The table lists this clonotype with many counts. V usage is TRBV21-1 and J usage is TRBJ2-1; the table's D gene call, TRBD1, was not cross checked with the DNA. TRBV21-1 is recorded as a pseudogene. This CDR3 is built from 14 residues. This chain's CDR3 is CASSKGTGGNEQFF. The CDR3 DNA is TGTGCCAGCAGCAAAGGGACAGGGGGCAATGAGCAGTTCTTC.

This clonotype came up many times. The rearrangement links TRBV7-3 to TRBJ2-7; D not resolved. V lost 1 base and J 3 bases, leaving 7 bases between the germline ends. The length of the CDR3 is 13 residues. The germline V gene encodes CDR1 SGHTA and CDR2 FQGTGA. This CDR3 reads CASSLKDGYEQYF. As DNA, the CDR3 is TGTGCCAGCAGCTTAAAGGACGGCTACGAGCAGTACTTC.

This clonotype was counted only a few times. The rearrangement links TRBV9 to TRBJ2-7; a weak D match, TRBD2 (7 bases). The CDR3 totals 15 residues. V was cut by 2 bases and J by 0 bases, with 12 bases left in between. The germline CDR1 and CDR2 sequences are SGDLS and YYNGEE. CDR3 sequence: CASSVGAGASYEQYF. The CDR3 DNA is TGTGCCAGCAGCGTGGGGGCGGGAGCCTCCTACGAGCAGTACTTC.

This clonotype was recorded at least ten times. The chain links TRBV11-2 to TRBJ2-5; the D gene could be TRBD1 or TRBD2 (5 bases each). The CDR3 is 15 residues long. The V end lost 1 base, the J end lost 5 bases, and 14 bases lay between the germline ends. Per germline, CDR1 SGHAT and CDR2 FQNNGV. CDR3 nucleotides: TGTGCCAGCAGCTTAGCTGGGGCCTCGGGGGAGACCCAGTACTTC. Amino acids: CASSLAGASGETQYF.

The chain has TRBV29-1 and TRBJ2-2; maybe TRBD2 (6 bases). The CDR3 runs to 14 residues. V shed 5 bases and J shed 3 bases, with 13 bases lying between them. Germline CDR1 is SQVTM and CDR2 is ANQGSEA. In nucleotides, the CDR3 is TGCAGCGTTCGCCGGGACTCTGACACCGGGGAGCTGTTTTTT. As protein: CSVRRDSDTGELFF.

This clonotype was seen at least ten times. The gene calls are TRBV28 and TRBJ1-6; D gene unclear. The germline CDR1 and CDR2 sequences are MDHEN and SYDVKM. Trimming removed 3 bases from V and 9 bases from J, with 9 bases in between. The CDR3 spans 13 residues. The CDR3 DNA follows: TGTGCCAGCAGTTTTGTGATAGGTTCACCCCTCCACTTT. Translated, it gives CASSFVIGSPLHF.

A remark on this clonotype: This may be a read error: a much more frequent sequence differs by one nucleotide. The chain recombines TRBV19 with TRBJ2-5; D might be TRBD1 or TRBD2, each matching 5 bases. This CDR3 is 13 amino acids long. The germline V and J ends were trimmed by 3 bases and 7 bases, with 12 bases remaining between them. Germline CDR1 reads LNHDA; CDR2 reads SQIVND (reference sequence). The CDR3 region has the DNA TGTGCCAGTAGTATGCCCGGGGCAGTGACCCAGTACTTC. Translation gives CASSMPGAVTQYF.